These 27 T cell receptor beta chains share one sample of origin, sequenced in a study of T-cell reconstitution after alpha-beta-depleted transplantation in children. The authors prepared the TCRbeta library with unique molecular identifiers. TCRdb recomputed calls from the PCR reads with MiXCR, one row per CDR3 protein. Among 200,000 to 250,000 distinct CDR3 sequences listed, roughly 9% were seen once. Specimen: PBMCs from the stem cell graft donor, collected from the stem cell graft. The receptors were sampled from a human donor who donated a stem cell graft to a child with acute lymphoblastic leukemia.

The table lists this clonotype with many counts. This sequence joins TRBV5-5 and TRBJ1-6, with 7 nucleotides matching TRBD1. This CDR3 has 16 residues. V lost 4 bases and J lost 2; bases outside the gene matches: 6. Germline CDR1 SGHKS, CDR2 YYEKEE (reference sequence). CDR3 in amino acids: CASSAYRGPYNSPLHF. The CDR3 region has the DNA TGTGCCAGCAGCGCTTACAGGGGCCCCTATAATTCACCCCTCCACTTT.

This clonotype was seen many times. This chain uses TRBV5-1 with TRBJ2-7, with 8 bases matching TRBD1. This CDR3 contains 15 residues. V lost 4 bases, J lost 7 bases, and 13 bases stayed unmatched. The germline V gene encodes CDR1 SGHRS and CDR2 YFSETQ. CDR3 DNA: TGCGCCAGCAGCGCCGGACAGGGCGCTATGAGGGAGCAGTACTTC. It encodes CASSAGQGAMREQYF.

In this sample, this clonotype turned up many times. The chain is built from TRBV25-1 and TRBJ2-7, with D perhaps matching TRBD2 (6 bases). V lost 2 bases and J lost 2, with 13 bases in between. The germline V gene encodes CDR1 MGHDK and CDR2 SYGVNS. The CDR3 totals 15 residues. CDR3 sequence (DNA): TGTGCCAGCAGTGAAGGGTGGGGGGAAACCTACGAGCAGTACTTC. Residues: CASSEGWGETYEQYF.

This clonotype was seen ten or more times. The chain couples TRBV7-9 to TRBJ2-7; a possible D gene is TRBD1 (6 bases). V was trimmed by 4 bases and J by 2 bases, leaving 6 bases between them. The CDR3 loop spans 12 amino acids. Germline V gives CDR1 SEHNR, CDR2 FQNEAQ (reference sequence). The CDR3 here is CASSSGAYEQYF. DNA for the CDR3: TGTGCCAGCAGCTCAGGGGCCTACGAGCAGTACTTC.

This clonotype was counted a few times. The CDR3 spells CASSTLGQGPYNEQFF. CDR3 DNA sequence: TGTGCCAGCAGCACCCTAGGACAGGGTCCCTACAATGAGCAGTTCTTC. V and J are TRBV7-6 and TRBJ2-1; 8 nucleotides line up with TRBD1. The CDR3 totals 16 residues. J was trimmed by 2 bases and V by 5 bases; bases with no gene match: 8. Germline-derived CDR1 and CDR2 are SGHVS and FNYEAQ.

This clonotype was detected ten times or more. The rearrangement uses TRBV7-2 and TRBJ1-1; D might be TRBD1 (5 bases). V was cut by 3 bases and J by 5 bases, with 13 bases left in between. The CDR3 sequence is 14 residues long. Germline V gene sequence: CDR1 SGHTA, CDR2 FQGNSA. As DNA, the CDR3 is TGTGCCAGCAGCTTTTTCAGGGAGCGGACTGAAGCTTTCTTT. The encoded protein is CASSFFRERTEAFF.

The rearrangement links TRBV20-1 to TRBJ1-5; D gene ambiguous. Germline V CDR1 and CDR2: DFQATT, SNEGSKA (reference sequence). This CDR3 comprises 12 residues. Trimming pared 0 bases from V and 7 bases from J, leaving 7 bases between. CDR3: CSAREGTQPQHF. CDR3 nucleotides: TGCAGTGCTAGAGAAGGCACGCAGCCCCAGCATTTT.

There are a few counts of this clonotype. This chain connects TRBV27 to TRBJ2-7; 7 positions agree with TRBD2. The ends lost 2 bases at V and 4 bases at J; junction bases unmatched: 8. In germline, CDR1 is MNHEY, CDR2 SMNVEV (reference sequence). The CDR3 contains 15 residues. The CDR3 sequence: CASSLKMTSWYEQYF. For the CDR3, the DNA is TGTGCCAGCAGTTTAAAAATGACTAGCTGGTACGAGCAGTACTTC.

This sequence joins TRBV29-1 and TRBJ1-1; the D is unclear. Germline CDR1 reads SQVTM; CDR2 reads ANQGSEA. The CDR3 consists of 13 residues. Trimming cost V 8 bases and J 3 bases, with 16 bases left between them. The CDR3 nucleotides are TGCAGCTTCCAAGGGCGGACGTACACTGAAGCTTTCTTT. Amino acid sequence: CSFQGRTYTEAFF.

V usage is TRBV5-1 and J usage is TRBJ2-7; weak D call: TRBD1 (6 bases). There are 13 residues in the CDR3. CDR1 is SGHRS and CDR2 is YFSETQ in the germline V gene. Trimming took off 4 bases at V and 2 bases at J, with 10 bases between the two ends. CDR3 protein: CASSAGTTYEQYF. DNA for the CDR3: TGCGCCAGCAGCGCCGGGACAACCTACGAGCAGTACTTC.

The chain joins TRBV7-9 to TRBJ1-2; 7 positions agree with TRBD1. After removal of 4 bases from V and 0 bases from J, the junction contained 11 bases not matched to a gene. The germline gives CDR1 SEHNR, CDR2 FQNEAQ (reference sequence). The CDR3 consists of 17 residues. The CDR3 DNA follows: TGTGCCAGCAGCTCGACAGGGTCCCACTCAGCTAACTATGGCTACACCTTC. Its protein product is CASSSTGSHSANYGYTF.

The chain uses TRBV27 and TRBJ2-7, with TRBD1 matching 10 bases. Germline V gene data show CDR1 as MNHEY and CDR2 as SMNVEV (reference sequence). The CDR3 length is 14 residues. The ends lost 9 bases at V and 4 bases at J; junction bases unmatched: 9. In DNA form, the CDR3 reads TGTGCCAGTTCGAGAGGGACAGGGGAATACGAGCAGTACTTC. It translates to CASSRGTGEYEQYF.

This CDR3 reads CASSLVLFGAPLHF. The CDR3 bases are TGTGCCAGCAGCTTAGTTCTATTCGGGGCGCCCCTCCACTTT. V usage is TRBV7-2 and J usage is TRBJ1-6; a weak D match, TRBD1 (5 bases). The germline V and J ends were trimmed by 1 base and 13 bases, with 14 bases remaining between them. The CDR3 contains 14 residues. Germline V gives CDR1 SGHTA, CDR2 FQGNSA.

This clonotype was picked up a small number of times. The chain carries TRBV20-1 and TRBJ1-4; D call uncertain. CDR1 and CDR2 (germline): DFQATT, SNEGSKA (reference sequence). This CDR3 region has 14 residues. The germline V and J ends were trimmed by 3 bases and 8 bases, with 16 bases remaining between them. The CDR3 sequence: CSASDGRELEKLFF. CDR3 nucleotides: TGCAGTGCTAGTGACGGCAGAGAGCTCGAAAAACTGTTTTTT.

This clonotype has at least ten counts. The chain is built from TRBV12-3 or TRBV12-4 and TRBJ1-5; 7 bases map to TRBD1. The CDR3 covers 15 residues. V trimming: 3 bases; J trimming: 0 bases; junction bases outside the gene matches: 2. CDR3 region: CASSFSGGSNQPQHF. DNA of the CDR3: TGTGCCAGCAGTTTCTCAGGGGGTAGCAATCAGCCCCAGCATTTT.

The chain combines TRBV20-1 with TRBJ1-2; D is unresolved. V dropped 6 bases and J dropped 8 bases, with 13 bases sitting between them. CDR1 and CDR2 from the germline V gene are DFQATT and SNEGSKA (reference sequence). The CDR3 loop spans 11 amino acids. CDR3 in amino acids: CSAGVVWGYTF. The DNA for the CDR3 is TGCAGTGCCGGCGTCGTCTGGGGCTACACCTTC.

The J gene is TRBJ1-2, the V gene TRBV5-1; D remains unclear. The CDR3 loop spans 12 amino acids. Deletions cut 4 bases from V and 8 bases from J, with 12 bases between. Germline CDR1 is SGHRS and CDR2 is YFSETQ. CDR3 amino acids: CASSRTTEGYTF. Written as DNA, the CDR3 is TGCGCCAGCAGCCGTACAACGGAGGGCTACACCTTC.

Only a few counts were recorded for this clonotype. The chain employs TRBV7-9 and TRBJ1-4; no clear D gene. V lost 5 bases and J lost 5, with 9 bases in between. CDR1 SEHNR and CDR2 FQNEAQ come from the germline V gene (reference sequence). This CDR3 contains 13 residues. DNA of the CDR3: TGTGCCAGCAGCCTCGCTTTGAATGAAAAACTGTTTTTT. Encoded protein: CASSLALNEKLFF.

Only one count was recorded for this clonotype. The final CDR3 position lacks the conserved phenylalanine or tryptophan, pointing to a likely read error. The J gene is TRBJ2-1, the V gene TRBV19, with TRBD2 matching over 8 bases. The CDR3 totals 15 residues. Trimming took 3 bases from V and 6 from J; bases not matched to a gene: 7. Per the germline V gene, CDR1 is LNHDA and CDR2 is SQIVND (reference sequence). The chain's CDR3 is CASSIGLAVGNEQFY. The CDR3, as DNA: TGTGCCAGTAGTATTGGACTAGCAGTAGGCAATGAGCAGTTCTAC.

CDR3 residues: CAWSVQSTGIYGYTF. CDR3 in DNA: TGTGCCTGGAGTGTACAGTCGACAGGCATATATGGCTACACCTTC. V is TRBV30 and J is TRBJ1-2; possible D gene TRBD1, 6 bases. The germline CDR1 and CDR2 sequences are GTSNPN and SVGIG (reference sequence). This CDR3 contains 15 residues. The ends were cut back, 0 bases at V and 5 bases at J, with 16 bases in the middle.

To note about this clonotype: A much larger clone differs from this one at a single base, so this may be a read error. This chain uses TRBV7-2 with TRBJ2-3, with D perhaps matching TRBD2 (7 bases). From germline, CDR1 is SGHTA and CDR2 FQGNSA. CDR3 length: 15 amino acids. The ends were cut back, 5 bases at V and 2 bases at J, with 14 bases in the middle. The CDR3 region is CASSPRGRDTDTQYF. The CDR3 DNA sequence: TGTGCCAGCAGCCCGAGGGGGAGGGACACAGATACGCAGTATTTT. Based on the CDR3 plus reference TRBV7-2 and TRBJ2-3, the full variable domain is GAGVSQSPSNKVTEKGKDVELRCDPISGHTALYWYRQSLGQGLEFLIYFQGNSAPDKSGLPSDRFSAERTGGSVSTLTIQRTQQEDSAVYLCASSPRGRDTDTQYFGPGTRLTVL.

On this clonotype itself: Without the conserved terminal phenylalanine or tryptophan, this CDR3 likely stems from a read error. This chain uses TRBV12-3 or TRBV12-4 with TRBJ1-1; unclear D gene. The CDR3 length is 16 residues. V was shortened by 5 bases and J by 0 bases, with 16 bases between the two germline ends. The CDR3 region is CASSLSDMIMNTEAFC. CDR3 DNA sequence: TGTGCCAGCAGTCTGTCCGACATGATCATGAACACTGAAGCTTTCTGT.

This clonotype was observed many times. The chain carries TRBV4-3 and TRBJ1-1; D unresolved. The CDR3 is 14 amino acids. V was clipped by 8 bases and J by 1 base, with 14 bases between them. Germline V gene data show CDR1 as LGHNA and CDR2 as YSLEER. The DNA of the CDR3 is TGCGCCAGCTCCCCGGGCAGGACGAACACTGAAGCTTTCTTT. Protein: CASSPGRTNTEAFF.

V gene TRBV29-1 combines with J gene TRBJ1-2; 10 bases align to TRBD1. Germline loops: CDR1 SQVTM, CDR2 ANQGSEA. The CDR3 spans 18 residues. V shed 2 bases, J shed 5 bases, and the junction held 17 bases outside the gene matches. CDR3 sequence: CSVELETWGDRGSYGYTF. In DNA form, the CDR3 reads TGCAGCGTTGAATTGGAAACCTGGGGGGACAGGGGAAGTTATGGCTACACCTTC.

In its sample, this clonotype was seen many times. The chain joins TRBV5-1 to TRBJ1-4; TRBD1 agrees at 7 bases. The CDR3 length is 16 residues. Trimming took 2 bases from V and 7 from J; bases not matched to a gene: 11. The V gene's germline CDR1 is SGHRS and CDR2 YFSETQ. CDR3 sequence: CASSFQEQGPAEKLFF. The DNA for the CDR3 is TGCGCCAGCAGCTTCCAAGAACAGGGGCCAGCTGAAAAACTGTTTTTT.

The chain is built from TRBV15 and TRBJ1-1, with D possibly matching TRBD1 (6 bases). V gave up 5 bases and J gave up 1 base, with 14 bases separating them. Germline CDR1 is LNHNV and CDR2 is YYDKDF (reference sequence). The CDR3 is 15 residues long. DNA of the CDR3: TGTGCCACCAGCGGAGCGGGACACCAGAACACTGAAGCTTTCTTT. Amino acid sequence: CATSGAGHQNTEAFF.

This chain joins TRBV10-3 and TRBJ2-1; 10 nucleotides align to TRBD2. Unmatched junction bases numbered 9, after V lost 0 bases and J lost 13 bases. Germline CDR1 reads ENHRY; CDR2 reads SYGVKD. CDR3 size: 15 residues. The CDR3: CAISESIPSGGEQFF. DNA for the CDR3: TGTGCCATCAGTGAGTCGATTCCTAGCGGGGGAGAACAGTTCTTC.